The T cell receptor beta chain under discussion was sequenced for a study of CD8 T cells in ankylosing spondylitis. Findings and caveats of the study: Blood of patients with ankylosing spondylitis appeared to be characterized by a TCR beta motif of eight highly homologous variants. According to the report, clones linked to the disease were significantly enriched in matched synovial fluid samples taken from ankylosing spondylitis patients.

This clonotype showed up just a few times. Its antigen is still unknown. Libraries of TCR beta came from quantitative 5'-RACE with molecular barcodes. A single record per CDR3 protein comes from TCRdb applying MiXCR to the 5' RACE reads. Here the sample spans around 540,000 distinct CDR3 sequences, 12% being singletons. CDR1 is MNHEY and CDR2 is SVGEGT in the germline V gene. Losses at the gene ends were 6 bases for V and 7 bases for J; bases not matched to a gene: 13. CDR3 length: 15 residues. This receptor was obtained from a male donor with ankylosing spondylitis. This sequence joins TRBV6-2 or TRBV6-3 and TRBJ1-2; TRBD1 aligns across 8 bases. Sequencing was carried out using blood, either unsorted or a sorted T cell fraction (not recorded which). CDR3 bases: TGTGCCAGCAGACGCCAGACAGGGGAGAGGTCTGGCTACACCTTC. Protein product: CASRRQTGERSGYTF.